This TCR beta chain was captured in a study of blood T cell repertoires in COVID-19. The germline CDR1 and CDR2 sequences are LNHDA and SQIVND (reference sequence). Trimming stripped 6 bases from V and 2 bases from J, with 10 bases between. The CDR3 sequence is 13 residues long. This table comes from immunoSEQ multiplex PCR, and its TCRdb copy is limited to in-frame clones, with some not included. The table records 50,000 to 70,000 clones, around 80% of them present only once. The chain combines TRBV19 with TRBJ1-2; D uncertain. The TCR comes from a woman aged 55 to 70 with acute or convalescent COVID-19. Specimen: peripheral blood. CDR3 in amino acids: CASRDLTNYGYTF. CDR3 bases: TGTGCCAGTAGGGACTTGACGAACTATGGCTACACCTTC.